This TCR beta chain was recovered during a study of cytomegalovirus exposure and HLA in healthy donors. For this clone: Its antigen is not identified. One end of the junction fails to match germline, which may point to a read error. Different DNA sequences within this sample yield the same CDR3.

The CDR3 length is 13 residues. The germline CDR1 and CDR2 sequences are MRHNA and SNTAGT. Researchers ran the PCR with 60 Vbeta and 13 Jbeta primers. Sequencing used immunoSEQ multiplex PCR; TCRdb keeps in-frame clones, though not all of them. The data hold about 230,000 clones, with 75% to 85% observed a single time. General study results and limits: Earlier results showed most TCR beta V segments being productive about 87% or about 30% of the time.

Sequencing used PBMCs. The TCR sequence derives from a woman aged 60-75 years in good health and CMV-seropositive. The V call is TRBV6-4, the J call TRBJ2-2; D gene ambiguous. The CDR3 loop is CASSDMAPGELFF. The CDR3 nucleotides read TGCGCCAGCAGTGACATGGCCCCCGGGGAGCTGTTTTTT.